These T cell receptor beta chains were read from a single sample in a study of T cells after posttransplantation cyclophosphamide. Repertoires were generated with immunoSEQ multiplex PCR, while TCRdb's copy carries only in-frame clones and drops some. The table records fewer than 55,000 clones, 85% to 95% of them present only once. Source material: PBMCs. Receptors originate from a woman in her 30s in good health and a related stem cell transplant donor. Both conserved end residues are part of each CDR3. A D gene is named only where the DNA matches it firmly. Clone size is given for some rows only: seen once, a few or many times, or a class if the clone is expanded.

D: -; V: TRBV19; J: TRBJ1-1; size: -; DNA: TGTGCCAGTACCGCAAGAGGACGGGAGAACACTGAAGCTTTCTTT; CDR3: CASTARGRENTEAFF
D: TRBD1; V: TRBV6-5; J: TRBJ1-4; size: -; DNA: TGTGCCAGCAGTTTCTTTTCAGGGGGCCAGGAAAAACTGTTTTTT; CDR3: CASSFFSGGQEKLFF
D: TRBD1; V: TRBV7-8; J: TRBJ1-2; size: -; DNA: TGTGCCAGCAGCCCCGGGCGGACAGGGGATGGCTACACCTTC; CDR3: CASSPGRTGDGYTF
D: TRBD1; V: TRBV6-6; J: TRBJ1-4; size: few; DNA: TGTGCCAGCAGTTGGACAGGGGGCGGTAATGAAAAACTGTTTTTT; CDR3: CASSWTGGGNEKLFF
D: TRBD2; V: TRBV6-4; J: TRBJ2-1; size: -; DNA: TGTGCCAGCAGATCTAGCGGGGGGGCCGATGAGCAGTTCTTC; CDR3: CASRSSGGADEQFF
D: TRBD1; V: TRBV4-1; J: TRBJ1-2; size: -; DNA: TGCGCCAGCAGCCAAACCGGGACAGATGGCTACACCTTC; CDR3: CASSQTGTDGYTF
D: TRBD2; V: TRBV4-2; J: TRBJ2-7; size: -; DNA: TGTGCCAGCACCCACACGAGGCCTAGCGGGGGTTCTAGCTCCTACGAGCAGTACTTC; CDR3: CASTHTRPSGGSSSYEQYF
D: TRBD2; V: TRBV9; J: TRBJ2-3; size: once; DNA: TGTGCCAGCAGCGTACTAGCGGGGGGGCCCGAGGGTACGCAGTATTTT; CDR3: CASSVLAGGPEGTQYF
D: TRBD2; V: TRBV13; J: TRBJ2-7; size: -; DNA: TGTGCCAGCAGCCCCCAGACGACTAGCGGAAATTCCTACGAGCAGTACTTC; CDR3: CASSPQTTSGNSYEQYF
D: TRBD1; V: TRBV11-1; J: TRBJ2-7; size: once; DNA: TGTGCCAGCAGCTTAGCGCCCGGGACAGCCTCCTACGAGCAGTACTTC; CDR3: CASSLAPGTASYEQYF
D: TRBD1; V: TRBV7-9; J: TRBJ2-5; size: -; DNA: TGTGCCAGCAGCTTCCCCGGACAGGTCCGGGACCAAGAGACCCAGTACTTC; CDR3: CASSFPGQVRDQETQYF
D: -; V: TRBV5-4; J: TRBJ1-2; size: few; DNA: TGTGCCAGCAGCTTGGTGTCTTCGAGGCTACCTCATGGCTACACCTTC; CDR3: CASSLVSSRLPHGYTF
D: -; V: TRBV15; J: TRBJ2-3; size: once; DNA: TGTGCCACCAGCAGAGCCCAGGGCCCCGCAGATACGCAGTATTTT; CDR3: CATSRAQGPADTQYF
D: -; V: TRBV6-6; J: TRBJ1-2; size: -; DNA: TGTGCCAGCAGCCCTCTTAATAGTCCTTCCTATGGCTACACCTTC; CDR3: CASSPLNSPSYGYTF
D: -; V: TRBV5-1; J: TRBJ1-1; size: -; DNA: TGCGCCAGCAGCTTGGACAGGGAGGGAACTGAAGCTTTCTTT; CDR3: CASSLDREGTEAFF
D: -; V: TRBV19; J: TRBJ2-3; size: -; DNA: TGTGCCAGTAGTCGCCGGGACTCCGCCACAGATACGCAGTATTTT; CDR3: CASSRRDSATDTQYF
D: -; V: TRBV2; J: TRBJ2-5; size: once; DNA: TGTGCCAGCAGACTTGGGACAAATCAAGAGACCCAGTACTTC; CDR3: CASRLGTNQETQYF
D: TRBD2; V: TRBV7-6; J: TRBJ2-5; size: -; DNA: TGTGCCAGCAGCTTAACGCGGGGGGCCCAGAAAGAGACCCAGTACTTC; CDR3: CASSLTRGAQKETQYF
D: TRBD1; V: TRBV5-6; J: TRBJ1-3; size: -; DNA: TGTGCCAGCAGCGCATGGGACAGACTAAACACCATATATTTT; CDR3: CASSAWDRLNTIYF
D: -; V: TRBV7-8; J: TRBJ1-1; size: -; DNA: TGTGCCAGCAGTCAGGACACTGAAGCTTTCTTT; CDR3: CASSQDTEAFF
D: -; V: TRBV30; J: TRBJ2-3; size: -; DNA: TGTGCCTGGAATGGCCTCACAGATACGCAGTATTTT; CDR3: CAWNGLTDTQYF
D: TRBD1; V: TRBV7-6; J: TRBJ1-1; size: -; DNA: TGTGCCAGCAGACGACAGGGGGCGCGGAACACTGAAGCTTTCTTT; CDR3: CASRRQGARNTEAFF
D: TRBD1; V: TRBV6-1; J: TRBJ1-4; size: -; DNA: TGTGCCAGCAGTGAAGGGGACAGACGGAATGAAAAACTGTTTTTT; CDR3: CASSEGDRRNEKLFF
D: TRBD1; V: TRBV28; J: TRBJ1-5; size: -; DNA: TGTGCCAGCAGTTTATCGAATCAGGGGGTCAGTCACGCTCAGCCCCAGCATTTT; CDR3: CASSLSNQGVSHAQPQHF
D: TRBD2; V: TRBV4-3; J: TRBJ2-7; size: few; DNA: TGCGCCAGCAGCCAAGATTTAGCGGGGGGCCTCCTCGACTACGAGCAGTACTTC; CDR3: CASSQDLAGGLLDYEQYF
D: TRBD1; V: TRBV19; J: TRBJ1-2; size: -; DNA: TGTGCCACCGGGGGACAGGGACTGGCCTATGGCTACACCTTC; CDR3: CATGGQGLAYGYTF
D: -; V: TRBV20-1; J: TRBJ2-7; size: -; DNA: TGCAGTGCGACAGCTACCTACGAGCAGTACTTC; CDR3: CSATATYEQYF
D: TRBD2; V: TRBV30; J: TRBJ2-3; size: -; DNA: TGTGCCTGGAGTGTAGGTCTAGCGGGGACAGATACGCAGTATTTT; CDR3: CAWSVGLAGTDTQYF
D: TRBD1; V: TRBV6-5; J: TRBJ2-1; size: once; DNA: TGTGCCAGCAGACGGGACAGGGTGAGTGAGCAGTTCTTC; CDR3: CASRRDRVSEQFF
D: -; V: TRBV7-2; J: TRBJ1-3; size: -; DNA: TGTGCCAGCAATCAAGGGGGAACAGGTGGAAACACCATATATTTT; CDR3: CASNQGGTGGNTIYF
D: -; V: TRBV6-4; J: TRBJ1-6; size: -; DNA: TGTGCCAGCAGTGACTCGGGGGGGCCAGGTTCACCCCTCCACTTT; CDR3: CASSDSGGPGSPLHF
D: -; V: TRBV5-6; J: TRBJ1-1; size: -; DNA: TGTGCCAGCAGCTTACAGGAGAACACTGAAGCTTTCTTT; CDR3: CASSLQENTEAFF